The present TCR beta chain was sequenced within a study of blood T cells in healthy people across ages. Through a sample-barcoded 5' primer and a J-beta primer mix, a second PCR was run for roughly 6 to 12 cycles. Any given sample supplied a minimum of 2.5 million CDR3-containing paired-end reads. Using its own MiXCR run on the 5' RACE reads, TCRdb lists one record per CDR3 protein. The sample carries approximately 1,700,000 distinct CDR3 sequences, roughly 43% recorded once. V lost 9 bases, J lost 1 base, and 2 bases stayed unmatched. This CDR3 contains 14 residues. In germline, CDR1 is ENHRY, CDR2 SYGVKD.

The chain joins TRBV10-3 to TRBJ2-6; 8 bases line up with TRBD1. Sequenced: blood. This TCR was sampled from a human donor in good health. The CDR3 loop is CAIRTGSGANVLTF. The CDR3 DNA reads as TGTGCCATAAGGACAGGGTCTGGGGCCAACGTCCTGACTTTC.